This T cell receptor beta chain was identified during a study of blood T cell repertoires in COVID-19. Across the study: The samples span acute and convalescent COVID-19 from the United States, Italy and Spain. In each case, the material was cDNA or gDNA derived from T cells, B-cell-depleted T cells, or PBMCs.

V lost 7 bases and J 2 bases, leaving 14 bases between the germline ends. CDR3 size: 14 residues. In germline, CDR1 is MNHEY, CDR2 SVGAGI. Authors' data handling: Amplification of reference gene primers provided the estimated nucleated cell counts. The table came from immunoSEQ multiplex PCR; TCRdb's copy has only in-frame clones and leaves some out. The V and J calls and clone size are taken from that table; D and trimming were inferred from the DNA. The sample includes more than 300,000 clones, 87% of them seen just once. This clonotype was obtained from a woman aged 25 to 39 who had recovered from COVID-19. The sample consisted of PBMCs or T cells enriched from blood (not recorded which). This chain joins TRBV6-5 and TRBJ1-1; D is perhaps TRBD1 (5 bases). The DNA for the CDR3 is TGTGCCAGCACCTACTCTAGGGGCAACACTGAAGCTTTCTTT. Protein: CASTYSRGNTEAFF.